Presented here are 8 T cell receptor beta chains from one specimen sequenced in a study of T-cell memory formation after mild COVID-19. TCRdb redid the calling of the 5' RACE reads with MiXCR, one entry per CDR3 protein. The sample lists around 300,000 distinct CDR3 sequences; approximately 14% were seen once. Source material: PBMCs or a T cell subset sorted from them (not recorded which). The receptors derive from a young man who had mild COVID-19 (a few samples of this study predate the infection). Cell type and time point are not known.

V and J are TRBV12-3 or TRBV12-4 and TRBJ2-3; D is unresolved. The CDR3 is 13 residues long. The germline V and J ends were trimmed by 4 bases and 3 bases, with 8 bases remaining between them. The CDR3 DNA reads TGTGCCAGCAGTTCCCAGGAAACAGATACGCAGTATTTT. As protein: CASSSQETDTQYF.

The chain employs TRBV7-2 and TRBJ2-3; D possibly corresponds to TRBD2 (7 bases). The CDR3 runs to 15 residues. Deletions cut 7 bases from V and 0 bases from J, with 14 bases between. CDR1 SGHTA and CDR2 FQGNSA come from the germline V gene. The CDR3 DNA reads TGTGCCAGCACTTGGGGGGGCTACAGCACAGATACGCAGTATTTT. Translated: CASTWGGYSTDTQYF.

This clonotype was detected only a few times. The rearrangement joins TRBV30 to TRBJ2-5; D is possibly TRBD2 (6 bases). The CDR3 loop spans 14 amino acids. Germline V gives CDR1 GTSNPN, CDR2 SVGIG (reference sequence). Trimming removed 1 base at V and 2 bases at J, with 11 bases between. The CDR3: CAWSDPRGQETQYF. The DNA for the CDR3 is TGTGCCTGGAGTGACCCCCGGGGGCAAGAGACCCAGTACTTC.

This clonotype turned up a few times. The chain is built from TRBV11-2 and TRBJ1-3; possible D gene TRBD1, 5 bases. The germline CDR1 and CDR2 sequences are SGHAT and FQNNGV. V gave up 3 bases and J gave up 2 bases, with 11 bases separating them. CDR3 length: 15 residues. CDR3 in amino acids: CASSFRGLAGNTIYF. The DNA of the CDR3 is TGTGCCAGCAGCTTTCGGGGACTCGCTGGAAACACCATATATTTT.

This clonotype was observed at least ten times. This sequence joins TRBV12-3 or TRBV12-4 and TRBJ1-1; tentative D call: TRBD1 (5 bases). Trimming removed 1 base at V and 6 bases at J, with 9 bases between. CDR3 size: 13 residues. The CDR3 coding sequence is TGTGCCAGCAGTTTAGGGGGCTTTGCTGAAGCTTTCTTT. Amino acids: CASSLGGFAEAFF.

This clonotype was detected once. The V gene is TRBV2, the J gene TRBJ2-7; D is unresolved. Trimming removed 1 base from V and 7 bases from J, with 8 bases in between. The germline V gene has CDR1 SNHLY and CDR2 FYNNEI. The CDR3 totals 12 residues. The DNA for the CDR3 is TGTGCCAGCAGTGAAGTAGGGCAAGAGCAGTACTTC. Translating it yields CASSEVGQEQYF.

This sequence joins TRBV7-2 and TRBJ2-1; D is ambiguous. With 7 bases removed from V and 8 bases from J, the gap between germline ends came to 18 bases. Germline V gene sequence: CDR1 SGHTA, CDR2 FQGNSA. The CDR3 totals 14 residues. CDR3: CASTRQVTVDEQFF. CDR3 DNA: TGTGCCAGCACCCGACAAGTTACTGTAGATGAGCAGTTCTTC. The full variable domain, in which reference TRBV7-2 and TRBJ2-1 provide the parts outside the CDR3, is GAGVSQSPSNKVTEKGKDVELRCDPISGHTALYWYRQSLGQGLEFLIYFQGNSAPDKSGLPSDRFSAERTGGSVSTLTIQRTQQEDSAVYLCASTRQVTVDEQFFGPGTRLTVL.

There are a few counts of this clonotype. The rearrangement joins TRBV28 to TRBJ1-1; TRBD1 matches at 10 bases. V shed 6 bases, J shed 0 bases, and the junction held 7 bases outside the gene matches. Germline CDR1 reads MDHEN; CDR2 reads SYDVKM. The CDR3 totals 16 residues. The CDR3 here is CASSPAGQGMNTEAFF. CDR3 DNA: TGTGCCAGCAGCCCGGCGGGACAGGGGATGAACACTGAAGCTTTCTTT.